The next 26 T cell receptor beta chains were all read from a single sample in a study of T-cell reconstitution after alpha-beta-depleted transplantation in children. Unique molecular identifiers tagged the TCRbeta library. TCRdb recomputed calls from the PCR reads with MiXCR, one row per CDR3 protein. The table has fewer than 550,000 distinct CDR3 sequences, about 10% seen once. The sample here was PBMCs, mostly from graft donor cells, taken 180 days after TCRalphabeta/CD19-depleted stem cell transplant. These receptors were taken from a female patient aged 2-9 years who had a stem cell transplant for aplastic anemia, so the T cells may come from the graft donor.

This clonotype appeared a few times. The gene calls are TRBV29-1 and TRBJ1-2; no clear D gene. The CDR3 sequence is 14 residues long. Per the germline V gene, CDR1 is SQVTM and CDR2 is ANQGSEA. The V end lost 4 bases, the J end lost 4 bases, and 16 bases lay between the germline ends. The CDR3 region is CSVGPRKQLYGYTF. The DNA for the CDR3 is TGCAGCGTTGGGCCCAGGAAGCAGCTCTATGGCTACACCTTC.

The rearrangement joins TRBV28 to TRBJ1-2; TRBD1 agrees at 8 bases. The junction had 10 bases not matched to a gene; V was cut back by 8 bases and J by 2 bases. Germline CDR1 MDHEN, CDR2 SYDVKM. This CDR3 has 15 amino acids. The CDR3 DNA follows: TGTGCCAGCGTAGGACAGGGAGTTCTGAACTATGGCTACACCTTC. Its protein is CASVGQGVLNYGYTF.

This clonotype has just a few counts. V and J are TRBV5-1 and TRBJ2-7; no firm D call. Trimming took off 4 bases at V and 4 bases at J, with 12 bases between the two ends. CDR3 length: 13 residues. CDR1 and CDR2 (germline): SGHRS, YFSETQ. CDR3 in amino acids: CASSLNPGYEQYV. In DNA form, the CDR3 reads TGCGCCAGCAGCCTCAACCCAGGTTACGAGCAGTACGTC.

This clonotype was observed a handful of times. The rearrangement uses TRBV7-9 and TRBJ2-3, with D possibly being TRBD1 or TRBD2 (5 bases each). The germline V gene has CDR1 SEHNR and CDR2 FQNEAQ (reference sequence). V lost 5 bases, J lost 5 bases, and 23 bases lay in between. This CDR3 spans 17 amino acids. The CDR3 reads CASSPPRAGEGLDTQYF. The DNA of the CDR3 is TGTGCCAGCAGCCCTCCCAGGGCGGGCGAGGGCTTAGATACGCAGTATTTT.

The CDR3 reads CASSSTGTAVNRPSYGYTF. CDR3 nucleotides: TGTGCCAGCAGCTCCACCGGGACAGCAGTAAATCGCCCTAGCTATGGCTACACCTTC. The genes are TRBV11-2 and TRBJ1-2, with 7 bases lining up with TRBD1. The trim removed 4 bases at V and 4 bases at J, leaving 21 bases unmatched. This CDR3 has 19 amino acids. Germline loops: CDR1 SGHAT, CDR2 FQNNGV.

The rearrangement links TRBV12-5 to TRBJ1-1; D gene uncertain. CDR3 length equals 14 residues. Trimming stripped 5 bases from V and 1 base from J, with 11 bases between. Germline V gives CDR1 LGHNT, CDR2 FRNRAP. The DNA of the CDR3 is TGTGCTAGTGGTACCGTACGGACGAACACTGAAGCTTTCTTT. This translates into CASGTVRTNTEAFF. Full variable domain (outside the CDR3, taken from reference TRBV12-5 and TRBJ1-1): DARVTQTPRHKVTEMGQEVTMRCQPILGHNTVFWYRQTMMQGLELLAYFRNRAPLDDSGMPKDRFSAEMPDATLATLKIQPSEPRDSAVYFCASGTVRTNTEAFFGQGTRLTVV.

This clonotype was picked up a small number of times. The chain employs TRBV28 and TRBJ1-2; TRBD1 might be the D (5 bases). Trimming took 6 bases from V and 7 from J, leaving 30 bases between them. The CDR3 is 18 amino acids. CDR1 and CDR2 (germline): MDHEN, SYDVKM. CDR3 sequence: CASSLTAHQGQMIAGYTF. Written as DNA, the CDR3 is TGTGCCAGCAGCCTTACCGCTCACCAGGGTCAGATGATTGCTGGCTACACCTTC.

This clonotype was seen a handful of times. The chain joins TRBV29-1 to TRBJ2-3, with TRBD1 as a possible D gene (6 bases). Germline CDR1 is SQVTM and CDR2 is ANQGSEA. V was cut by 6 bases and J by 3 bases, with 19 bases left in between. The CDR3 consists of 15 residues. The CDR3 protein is CSVGGNRAGTDTQYF. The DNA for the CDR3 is TGCAGCGTGGGTGGGAACAGGGCCGGGACAGATACGCAGTATTTT.

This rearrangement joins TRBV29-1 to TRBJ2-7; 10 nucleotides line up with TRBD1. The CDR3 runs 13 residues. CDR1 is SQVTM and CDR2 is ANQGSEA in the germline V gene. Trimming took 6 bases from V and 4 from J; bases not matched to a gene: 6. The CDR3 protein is CSVTTGGGYEQYF. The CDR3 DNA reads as TGCAGCGTGACGACAGGGGGCGGATACGAGCAGTACTTC.

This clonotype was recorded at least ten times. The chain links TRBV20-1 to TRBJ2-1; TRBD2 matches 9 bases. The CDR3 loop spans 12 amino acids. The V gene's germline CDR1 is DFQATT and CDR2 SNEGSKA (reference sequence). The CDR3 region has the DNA TGCAGGCCTAGCGGGATTCGGAATGAGCAGTTCTTC. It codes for CRPSGIRNEQFF.

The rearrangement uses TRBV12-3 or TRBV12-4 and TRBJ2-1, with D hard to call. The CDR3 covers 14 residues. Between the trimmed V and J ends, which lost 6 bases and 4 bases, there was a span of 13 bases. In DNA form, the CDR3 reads TGTGCCAGCAGCCAGGTTCCAGGATACAATGAGCAGTTCTTC. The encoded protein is CASSQVPGYNEQFF.

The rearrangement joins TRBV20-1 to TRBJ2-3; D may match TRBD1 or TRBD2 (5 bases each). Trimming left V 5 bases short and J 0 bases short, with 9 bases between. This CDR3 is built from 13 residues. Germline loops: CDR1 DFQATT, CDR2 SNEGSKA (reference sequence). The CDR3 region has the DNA TGCAGTGCTCCGGGGCCCAGCACAGATACGCAGTATTTT. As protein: CSAPGPSTDTQYF.

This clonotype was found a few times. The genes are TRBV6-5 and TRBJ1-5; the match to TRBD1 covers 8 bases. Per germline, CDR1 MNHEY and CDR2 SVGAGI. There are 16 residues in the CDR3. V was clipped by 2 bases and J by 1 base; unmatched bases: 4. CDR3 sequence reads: CASSYHRTGSNQPQHF. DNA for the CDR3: TGTGCCAGCAGTTACCATAGGACAGGGAGCAATCAGCCCCAGCATTTT.

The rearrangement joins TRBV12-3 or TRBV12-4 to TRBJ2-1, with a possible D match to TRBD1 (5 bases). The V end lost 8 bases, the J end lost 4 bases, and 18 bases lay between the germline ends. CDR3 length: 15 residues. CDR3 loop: CASYPPTVQYNEQFF. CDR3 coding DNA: TGTGCCAGCTATCCCCCGACAGTGCAATACAATGAGCAGTTCTTC.

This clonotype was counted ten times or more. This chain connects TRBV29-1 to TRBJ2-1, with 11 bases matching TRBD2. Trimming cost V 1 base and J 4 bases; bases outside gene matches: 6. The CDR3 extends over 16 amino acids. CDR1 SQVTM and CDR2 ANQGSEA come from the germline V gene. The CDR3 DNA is TGCAGCGTTGAAGGAACCGGGACTAGCGGTTACAATGAGCAGTTCTTC. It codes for CSVEGTGTSGYNEQFF.

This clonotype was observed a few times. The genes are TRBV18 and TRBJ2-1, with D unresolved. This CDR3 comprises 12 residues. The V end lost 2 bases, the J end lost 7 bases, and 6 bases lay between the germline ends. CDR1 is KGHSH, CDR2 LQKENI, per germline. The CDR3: CASSPKGNEQFF. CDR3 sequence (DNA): TGTGCCAGCTCACCAAAGGGTAATGAGCAGTTCTTC.

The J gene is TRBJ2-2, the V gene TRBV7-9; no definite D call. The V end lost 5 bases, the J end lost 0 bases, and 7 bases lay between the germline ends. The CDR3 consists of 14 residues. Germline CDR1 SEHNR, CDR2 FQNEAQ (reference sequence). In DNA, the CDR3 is TGTGCCAGCAGCCCTCACTCGAACACCGGGGAGCTGTTTTTT. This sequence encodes CASSPHSNTGELFF.

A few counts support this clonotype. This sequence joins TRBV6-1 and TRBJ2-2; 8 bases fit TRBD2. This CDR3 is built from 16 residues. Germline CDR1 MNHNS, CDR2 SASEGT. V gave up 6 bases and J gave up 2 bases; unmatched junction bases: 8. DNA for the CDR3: TGTGCCAGCAGCCCAAAGCGGGAGAGAAACACCGGGGAGCTGTTTTTT. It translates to CASSPKRERNTGELFF.

The CDR3 nucleotides are TGCAGTGCTAGTCGGCTAGCGGGGGCCTACAATGAGCAGTTCTTC. Translating it yields CSASRLAGAYNEQFF. The V and J genes are TRBV20-1 and TRBJ2-1; 10 nucleotides line up with TRBD2. The CDR3 loop spans 15 amino acids. The germline V gene encodes CDR1 DFQATT and CDR2 SNEGSKA (reference sequence). J lost 2 bases, V lost 3 bases, and 4 bases had no gene match.

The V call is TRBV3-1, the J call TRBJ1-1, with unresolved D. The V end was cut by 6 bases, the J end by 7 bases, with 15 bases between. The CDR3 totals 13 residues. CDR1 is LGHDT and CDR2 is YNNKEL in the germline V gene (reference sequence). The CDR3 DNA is TGTGCCAGCAGACCGAGGAGGGAGAGTGAAGCTTTCTTT. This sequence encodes CASRPRRESEAFF. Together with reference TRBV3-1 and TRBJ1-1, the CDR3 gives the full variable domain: DTAVSQTPKYLVTQMGNDKSIKCEQNLGHDTMYWYKQDSKKFLKIMFSYNNKELIINETVPNRFSPKSPDKAHLNLHINSLELGDSAVYFCASRPRRESEAFFGQGTRLTVV.

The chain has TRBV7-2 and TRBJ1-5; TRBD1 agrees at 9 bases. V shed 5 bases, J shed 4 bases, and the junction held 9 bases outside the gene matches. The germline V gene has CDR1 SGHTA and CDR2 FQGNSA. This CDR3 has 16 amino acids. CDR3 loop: CASSHDRGSGNQPQHF. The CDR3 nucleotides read TGTGCCAGCAGCCATGACAGGGGGTCTGGTAATCAGCCCCAGCATTTT. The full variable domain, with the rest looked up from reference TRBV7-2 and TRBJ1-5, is GAGVSQSPSNKVTEKGKDVELRCDPISGHTALYWYRQSLGQGLEFLIYFQGNSAPDKSGLPSDRFSAERTGGSVSTLTIQRTQQEDSAVYLCASSHDRGSGNQPQHFGDGTRLSIL.

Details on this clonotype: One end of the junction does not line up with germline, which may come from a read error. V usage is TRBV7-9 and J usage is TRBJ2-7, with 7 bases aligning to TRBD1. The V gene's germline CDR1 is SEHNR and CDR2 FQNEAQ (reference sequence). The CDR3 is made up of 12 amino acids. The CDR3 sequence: CASSLPNRDRAF. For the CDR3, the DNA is TGTGCCAGCAGCTTACCCAACCGGGACAGAGCCTTC.

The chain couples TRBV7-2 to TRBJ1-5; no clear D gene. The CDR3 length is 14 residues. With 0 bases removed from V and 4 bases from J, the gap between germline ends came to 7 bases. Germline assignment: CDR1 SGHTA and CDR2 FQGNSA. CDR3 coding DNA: TGTGCCAGCAGCTTAGCTCTGACAAATCAGCCCCAGCATTTT. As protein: CASSLALTNQPQHF.

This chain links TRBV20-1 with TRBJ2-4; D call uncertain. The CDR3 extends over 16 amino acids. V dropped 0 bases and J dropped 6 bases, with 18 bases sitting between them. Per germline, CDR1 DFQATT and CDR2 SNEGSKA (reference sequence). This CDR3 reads CSARDPDPGGINIQYF. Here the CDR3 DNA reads TGCAGTGCTAGAGATCCGGATCCCGGTGGAATAAACATTCAGTACTTC.

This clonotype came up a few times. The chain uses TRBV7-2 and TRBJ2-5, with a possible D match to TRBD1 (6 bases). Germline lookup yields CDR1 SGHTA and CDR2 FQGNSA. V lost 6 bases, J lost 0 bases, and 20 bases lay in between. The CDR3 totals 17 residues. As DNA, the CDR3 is TGTGCCAGCAGTCCCACTCTTTTCGCAGGGGACCAAGAGACCCAGTACTTC. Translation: CASSPTLFAGDQETQYF.

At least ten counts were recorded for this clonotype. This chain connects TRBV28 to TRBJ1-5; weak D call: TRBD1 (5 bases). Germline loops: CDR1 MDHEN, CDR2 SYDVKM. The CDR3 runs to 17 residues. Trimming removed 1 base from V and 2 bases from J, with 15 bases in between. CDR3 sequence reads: CASSLLVGTEGNQPQHF. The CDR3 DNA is TGTGCCAGCAGTTTATTAGTCGGGACGGAGGGCAATCAGCCCCAGCATTTT.